This T cell receptor beta chain was sequenced in a study of CD8+ T cells in alopecia areata. Described treatment: oral pan-JAK inhibitor, 5-10 mg twice daily. This CDR3 region has 11 residues. Germline values: CDR1 MGHDK, CDR2 SYGVNS. Trimming cost V 11 bases and J 4 bases; bases outside gene matches: 3. Sequencing used cDNA as its template, made by extracting RNA and reverse transcribing it. Repertoires were generated with immunoSEQ multiplex PCR, while TCRdb's copy carries only in-frame clones and drops some. The sample has about 270,000 clones, 60% seen once. In this sample, this clone turned up a few times.

The sequencing here drew on CD4+ T cells sorted from blood, taken between weeks 51 and 54, from a patient treated with tofacitinib. The chain uses TRBV25-1 and TRBJ1-1, with TRBD1 matching over 8 bases. The clonotype was recovered from a human donor with alopecia areata. CDR3 coding DNA: TGTGCCTCAGGGGGCGGCACTGAAGCTTTCTTT. Protein: CASGGGTEAFF.